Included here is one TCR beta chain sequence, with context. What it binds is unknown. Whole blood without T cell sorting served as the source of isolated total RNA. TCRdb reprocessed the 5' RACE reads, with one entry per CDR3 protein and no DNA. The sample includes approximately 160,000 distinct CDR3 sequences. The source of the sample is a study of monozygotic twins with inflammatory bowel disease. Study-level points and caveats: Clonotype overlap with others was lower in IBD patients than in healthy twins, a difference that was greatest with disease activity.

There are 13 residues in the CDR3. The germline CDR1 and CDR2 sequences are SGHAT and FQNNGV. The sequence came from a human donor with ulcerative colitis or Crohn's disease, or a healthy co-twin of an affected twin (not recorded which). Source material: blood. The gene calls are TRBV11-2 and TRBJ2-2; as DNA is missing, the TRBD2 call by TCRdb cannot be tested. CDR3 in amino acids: CANSLSRAGELFF.